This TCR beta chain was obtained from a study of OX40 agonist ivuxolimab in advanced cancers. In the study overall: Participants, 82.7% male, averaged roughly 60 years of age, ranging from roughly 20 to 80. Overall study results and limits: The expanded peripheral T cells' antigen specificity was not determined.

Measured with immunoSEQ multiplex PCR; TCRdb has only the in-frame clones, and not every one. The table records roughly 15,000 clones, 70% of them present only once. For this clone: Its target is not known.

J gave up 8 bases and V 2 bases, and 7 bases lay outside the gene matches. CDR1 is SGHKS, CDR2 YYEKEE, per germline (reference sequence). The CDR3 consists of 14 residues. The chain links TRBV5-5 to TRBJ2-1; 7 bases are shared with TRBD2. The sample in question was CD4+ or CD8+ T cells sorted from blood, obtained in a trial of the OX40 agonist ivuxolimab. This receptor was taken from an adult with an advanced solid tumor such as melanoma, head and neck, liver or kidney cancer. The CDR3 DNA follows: TGTGCCAGCAGCTTCGGCGGGAGAAACTATGAGCAGTTCTTC. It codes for CASSFGGRNYEQFF.